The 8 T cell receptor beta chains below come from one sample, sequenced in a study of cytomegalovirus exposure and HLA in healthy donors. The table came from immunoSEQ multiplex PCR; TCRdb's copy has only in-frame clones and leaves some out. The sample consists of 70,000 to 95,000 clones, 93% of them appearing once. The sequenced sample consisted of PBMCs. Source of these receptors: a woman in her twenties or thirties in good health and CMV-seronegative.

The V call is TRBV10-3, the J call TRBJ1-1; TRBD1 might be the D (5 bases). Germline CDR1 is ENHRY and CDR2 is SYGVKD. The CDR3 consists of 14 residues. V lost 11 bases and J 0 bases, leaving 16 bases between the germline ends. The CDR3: CAVQAREMNTEAFF. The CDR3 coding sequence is TGTGCCGTACAGGCCCGGGAGATGAACACTGAAGCTTTCTTT.

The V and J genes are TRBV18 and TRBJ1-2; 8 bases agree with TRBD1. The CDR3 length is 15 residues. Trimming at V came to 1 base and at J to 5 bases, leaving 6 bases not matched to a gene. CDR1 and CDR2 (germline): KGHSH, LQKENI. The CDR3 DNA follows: TGTGCCAGCTCACCACAGGACAGGGACCGTTATGGCTACACCTTC. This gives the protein CASSPQDRDRYGYTF.

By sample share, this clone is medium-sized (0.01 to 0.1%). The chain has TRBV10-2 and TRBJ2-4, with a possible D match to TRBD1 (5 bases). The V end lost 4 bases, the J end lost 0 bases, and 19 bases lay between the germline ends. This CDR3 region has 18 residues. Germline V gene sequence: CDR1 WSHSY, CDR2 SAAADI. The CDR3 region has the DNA TGCGCCAGCAGTGGGGCTACAGGTCTAGACCTAGCCAAAAACATTCAGTACTTC. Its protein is CASSGATGLDLAKNIQYF.

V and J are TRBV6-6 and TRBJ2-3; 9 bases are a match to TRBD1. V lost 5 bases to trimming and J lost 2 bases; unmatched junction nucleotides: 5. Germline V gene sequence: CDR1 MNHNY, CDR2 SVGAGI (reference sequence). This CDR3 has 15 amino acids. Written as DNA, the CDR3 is TGTGCCAGCAGTCCTGGGACAGGGTCCACAGATACGCAGTATTTT. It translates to CASSPGTGSTDTQYF.

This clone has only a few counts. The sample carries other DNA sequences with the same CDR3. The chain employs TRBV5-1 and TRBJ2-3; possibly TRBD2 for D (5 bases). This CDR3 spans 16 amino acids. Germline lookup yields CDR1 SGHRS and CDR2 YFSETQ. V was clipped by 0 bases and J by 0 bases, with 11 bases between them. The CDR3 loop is CASSLVPGDSTDTQYF. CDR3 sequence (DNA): TGCGCCAGCAGCTTGGTCCCCGGGGATAGCACAGATACGCAGTATTTT.

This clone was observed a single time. The CDR3 sequence: CASSLGGYNYEQYF. The CDR3 DNA sequence: TGTGCCAGCAGTCTTGGGGGGTATAACTACGAGCAGTACTTC. The rearrangement uses TRBV7-2 and TRBJ2-7; tentatively, D is TRBD2 (6 bases). Germline assignment: CDR1 SGHTA and CDR2 FQGNSA. The CDR3 consists of 14 residues. Deletions cut 6 bases from V and 3 bases from J, with 15 bases between.

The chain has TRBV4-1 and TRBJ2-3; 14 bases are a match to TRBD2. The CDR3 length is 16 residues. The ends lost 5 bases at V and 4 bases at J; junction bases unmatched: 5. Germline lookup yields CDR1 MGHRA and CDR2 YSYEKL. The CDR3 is CASSKGTSGSPDTQYF. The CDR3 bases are TGCGCCAGCAGCAAAGGGACTAGCGGGAGCCCAGATACGCAGTATTTT.

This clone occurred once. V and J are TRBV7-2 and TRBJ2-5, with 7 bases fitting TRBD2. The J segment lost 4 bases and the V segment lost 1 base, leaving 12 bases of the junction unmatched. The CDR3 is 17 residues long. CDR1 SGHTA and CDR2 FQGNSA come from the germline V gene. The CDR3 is CASSLGLNGGRTETQYF. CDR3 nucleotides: TGTGCCAGCAGCTTAGGGCTGAACGGGGGGAGGACAGAGACCCAGTACTTC.